This is a list of T cell receptor beta chains from one sample in a study of long-term antiretroviral therapy in people with HIV. The data were produced by immunoSEQ multiplex PCR, yet TCRdb's version contains in-frame clones alone and is incomplete. Of about 34,000 clones in the sample, roughly 94% were seen once. This specimen consisted of unsorted PBMCs, obtained approximately 5.1 years after starting antiretroviral therapy. The receptors originated from a woman aged 45-65 years with HIV. Both conserved end residues are part of each CDR3. D genes are given only for firm matches. Clone size appears in some rows only: once, few, many, or a class for an expanded clone.

v_call	d_call	clone_size	j_call	cdr3_nt	cdr3_aa
TRBV7-3	-	-	TRBJ2-5	TGTGCCAGCAGCTTAAGGTTTACGGGGCAGCGGGAGACCCAGTACTTC	CASSLRFTGQRETQYF
TRBV6-5	-	-	TRBJ1-5	TGTGCCAGCAGTCTTAGTAATTTCAATCAGCCCCAGCATTTT	CASSLSNFNQPQHF
TRBV7-2	-	-	TRBJ1-5	TGTGCCAGCAGCTTGCAACAGTCTCAGCCCCAGCATTTT	CASSLQQSQPQHF
TRBV5-4	-	-	TRBJ2-3	TGTGCCAGCAGCTTGGCGGGGCAAACCCCGGGCGATACGCAGTATTTT	CASSLAGQTPGDTQYF
TRBV5-4	-	-	TRBJ2-2	TGTGCCAGCAGCTTGACCACCGGGGAGCTGTTTTTT	CASSLTTGELFF
TRBV27	-	-	TRBJ1-2	TGTGCCAGCAGTTTATCGGGGGATCCTGGCTACACCTTC	CASSLSGDPGYTF
TRBV5-1	-	-	TRBJ1-1	TGCGCCAGCCGCAGGCAACAGGACACTGAAGCTTTCTTT	CASRRQQDTEAFF
TRBV29-1	TRBD1	-	TRBJ2-7	TGCAGCGTTGAGGGACAGGGAATTGACGAGCAGTACTTC	CSVEGQGIDEQYF
TRBV4-1	-	-	TRBJ1-1	TGCGCCAGCAGCGGTCACGGGACTCTGAACACTGAAGCTTTCTTT	CASSGHGTLNTEAFF
TRBV7-8	TRBD1	-	TRBJ1-5	TGTGCCAGCAGCCGACAGGGAGGTAGGGATCAGCCCCAGCATTTT	CASSRQGGRDQPQHF
TRBV5-1	-	once	TRBJ2-3	TGCGCCAGCAGCTTGGAGGGACGAAGCACAGATACGCAGTATTTT	CASSLEGRSTDTQYF
TRBV5-1	TRBD1	-	TRBJ2-5	TGCGCCAGCAGCTTGTTGCCAGGGGGACCTGAGACCCAGTACTTC	CASSLLPGGPETQYF
TRBV5-6	-	-	TRBJ2-1	TGTGCCAGCAGCTTGGGCACCCTCTCCTACAATGAGCAGTTCTTC	CASSLGTLSYNEQFF
TRBV12-5	-	-	TRBJ1-5	TGTGCTAGTGGTTTGAGGGAGATCCAGCCCCAGCATTTT	CASGLREIQPQHF